This T cell receptor (beta chain) emerged from a study of T cell repertoires in cytomegalovirus infection. Study context: Public TCR beta signatures indicated both CMV infection and matching HLA type.

This clonotype was seen a few times. Its antigen is unknown. TCRdb itself ran the reads through MiXCR, one entry per CDR3 protein. The sample has 480,000 or so distinct CDR3 sequences, about 11% seen once; the top ten hold roughly 10%. CDR3 length equals 15 residues. Trimming removed 4 bases from V and 1 base from J, with 13 bases in between. Looked up from germline, CDR1 is MDHEN and CDR2 is SYDVKM. Study results and caveats: HLA-C-restricted CMV-specific TCR beta clonotypes were dominant in the ex vivo response. Carriers of CMV plus the relevant HLA were identified by cumulative public TCR beta family frequency.

J is TRBJ2-5 and V is TRBV28, with TRBD1 as a possible D gene (5 bases). This receptor was obtained from a human donor in good health (CMV status not recorded). Some clones in this sample may be carry-over from other donors' samples. The sample was PBMCs. The CDR3 loop reads CASSSQGLGQETQYF. In nucleotides, the CDR3 is TGTGCCAGCAGTTCCCAGGGTTTGGGCCAAGAGACCCAGTACTTC. The entire variable domain, with the rest obtained from reference TRBV28 and TRBJ2-5, is as follows: DVKVTQSSRYLVKRTGEKVFLECVQDMDHENMFWYRQDPGLGLRLIYFSYDVKMKEKGDIPEGYSVSREKKERFSLILESASTNQTSMYLCASSSQGLGQETQYFGPGTRLLVL.